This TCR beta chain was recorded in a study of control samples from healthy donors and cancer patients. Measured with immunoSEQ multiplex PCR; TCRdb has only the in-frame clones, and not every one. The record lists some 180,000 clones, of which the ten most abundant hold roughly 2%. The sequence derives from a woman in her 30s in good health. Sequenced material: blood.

The CDR3 here is CASSYGPDRKGETQYF. In DNA form, the CDR3 reads TGTGCCAGCAGTTACGGACCGGACAGAAAAGGCGAGACCCAGTACTTC. The chain recombines TRBV6-5 with TRBJ2-5; the D gene is possibly TRBD1 (6 bases). CDR1 and CDR2 from the germline V gene are MNHEY and SVGAGI. Trimming removed 2 bases at V and 5 bases at J, with 18 bases between. The CDR3 loop spans 16 amino acids.